The rows below give T cell receptor beta chains drawn from one sample of a study of T cells in Graves' hyperthyroidism and ophthalmopathy. TCRdb reprocessed the multiplex PCR reads via MiXCR and lists one record per CDR3 protein. The data show about 550,000 distinct CDR3 sequences, with under 25% seen just once and about 30% held by the top ten. The sequencing input was blood. The receptors were gathered from a young man with Graves' hyperthyroidism. Both conserved end residues are part of each CDR3. The D gene is left open where the match is weak. Clone size is not always given. Where it is, it says once, few, many or a class for expanded clones.

CDR3 DNA,CDR3 protein,clone size,J gene,CDR3 length,V gene,D gene
TGTGCCACGACCTCATGGGAGAACACTGAAGCTTTCTTT,CATTSWENTEAFF,many,TRBJ1-1,13,TRBV15,-
TGTGCCAGCAGTCACCGAGGACAGACCGACTATGGCTACACCTTC,CASSHRGQTDYGYTF,many,TRBJ1-2,15,TRBV6-5,-
TGTGCCAGCAGCCCACTGACAGGGCAAGAGACCCAGTACTTC,CASSPLTGQETQYF,many,TRBJ2-5,14,TRBV7-6,TRBD1
TGTGCCAGCAGTTACGCAGGGATGGACGCTTTCTTT,CASSYAGMDAFF,-,TRBJ1-1,12,TRBV6-5,-
TGTGCCAGCAGTCCGGGACTAGCAAACTACGAGCAGTACTTC,CASSPGLANYEQYF,-,TRBJ2-7,14,TRBV6-1,TRBD2
TGCAGTGCTGGGGGTCTCGAGTCCTACGAGCAGTACTTC,CSAGGLESYEQYF,-,TRBJ2-7,13,TRBV20-1,-
TGCGCCAGCAGCCACCCGCTGCAGGGGACCCGGGGGAGCACTGAAGCTTTCTTT,CASSHPLQGTRGSTEAFF,few,TRBJ1-1,18,TRBV4-1,-
TGTGCCAGCAGTCAGGACAGGGGGCCTCAAGAGACCCAGTACTTC,CASSQDRGPQETQYF,-,TRBJ2-5,15,TRBV25-1,TRBD1
TGTGCCAGCAGCGGAGAGGGGGACTATGGCTACACCTTC,CASSGEGDYGYTF,many,TRBJ1-2,13,TRBV2,-
TGTGCCTGGAGCACGTCTAACCAGGGGGAGCTGTTTTTT,CAWSTSNQGELFF,-,TRBJ2-2,13,TRBV30,-
TGTGCCTGGAGTTCCGAGTACACTGAAGCTTTCTTT,CAWSSEYTEAFF,few,TRBJ1-1,12,TRBV30,-
TGTGCCAGCAGGAGGACAGGGGCTTCCACCGGGGAGCTGTTTTTT,CASRRTGASTGELFF,-,TRBJ2-2,15,TRBV2,TRBD1
TGTGCCAGCACCCCAGGCAACTATGGCTACACCTTC,CASTPGNYGYTF,many,TRBJ1-2,12,TRBV6-5,-
TGCAGCGTTGAAAAGGGGGACACCATATATTTT,CSVEKGDTIYF,-,TRBJ1-3,11,TRBV29-1,-
TGTGCCAGCAGCGGGGGGCCGAGAGGCTACACCTTC,CASSGGPRGYTF,many,TRBJ1-2,12,TRBV9,-
TGTGCCAGCAGTTTATCCTGGGGTGGCCACGAGCAGTACTTC,CASSLSWGGHEQYF,many,TRBJ2-7,14,TRBV27,-